This T cell receptor beta chain was retrieved from a study of T cells in Graves' hyperthyroidism and ophthalmopathy. Stable disease denoted Graves' hyperthyroidism without ophthalmopathy progression within 18 months. Exclusion of a patient resulted from uncontrolled infection, other autoimmune disease, pregnancy or lactation. The PBMCs studied were ones that came from roughly 9.1 ml fresh peripheral blood. Study-wide points: Among thyroid clonotypes expanded above 0.001, most also appeared in blood.

The sample holds many counts of this clonotype. Its antigen is undetermined. V gave up 0 bases and J gave up 7 bases, with 12 bases separating them. CDR3 size: 14 residues. Amplified TCR beta CDR3 regions derived from RNA transcripts. During a first-round RT-PCR of the TCR CDR3, the HTBI primer set was used. TCRdb re-analysed the multiplex PCR reads in MiXCR, keeping a single row per CDR3 protein. The repertoire holds approximately 710,000 distinct CDR3 sequences, with roughly 17% as singletons. This chain connects TRBV12-3 or TRBV12-4 to TRBJ1-2, with D perhaps matching TRBD1 (5 bases). This sequence was found in a middle-aged man with Graves' hyperthyroidism. The sequencing input was blood. CDR3 sequence reads: CASSLALQVAGYTF. The CDR3 bases are TGTGCCAGCAGTTTAGCGCTACAGGTGGCTGGCTACACCTTC.